The T cell receptor beta chain described here comes from a study of vaccination effects on CD4 cells after COVID-19. This clone was detected only once. The antigen is not known. Germline CDR1 LGHDT, CDR2 YNNKEL (reference sequence). Trimming at V came to 0 bases and at J to 4 bases, leaving 3 bases not matched to a gene. The CDR3 is 15 amino acids. In the ViraFEST assay, antigen-specific CD4+ clonotypes were identified by expansion after peptide-pool stimulation. Scientists isolated CD4+ T cells after a roughly 10-day culture period ended. Study-level findings and limits: Infection- and vaccine-induced clones contracted markedly late after vaccination. The authors studied few convalescent patients and collected no early post-infection timepoints.

TCRdb keeps only in-frame clones here, not all; method: immunoSEQ multiplex PCR. The sample yields tens of thousands of clones, approximately 81% seen once. The rearrangement joins TRBV3-1 (or the pseudogene TRBV3-2) to TRBJ1-5; 7 bases match TRBD1. Sample: CD4+ T cells from PBMCs cultured with HCoV-229E spike peptides, taken before COVID-19 vaccination. The sequence derives from a human donor who received a COVID-19 vaccine. In nucleotides, the CDR3 is TGTGCCAGCAGCCAAGAGACAGGGCCGAATCAGCCCCAGCATTTT. Translating it yields CASSQETGPNQPQHF.